A selection of T cell receptor beta chains follows, all from one sample in a study of shared clonotypes between healthy human individuals. Assay used: immunoSEQ multiplex PCR; TCRdb lists only in-frame clones, some missing. The table has some 2 million clones, 85% to 95% seen once. The sequenced material came from naive CD8+ T cells sorted from blood. All receptors derive from a man between 18 and 29 years old in good health. The CDR3 runs from the conserved cysteine through the conserved F or W. A D gene is named only where the DNA matches it firmly. Size is omitted from some rows. Given values are once, few, many or a class for expanded clones.

j_gene	len	v_gene	d_gene	abundance	CDR3aa	CDR3nt
TRBJ2-7	15	TRBV4-1	TRBD2	NA	CASSLGLAGAYEQYF	TGCGCCAGCAGCCTGGGACTAGCGGGAGCCTACGAGCAGTACTTC
TRBJ2-1	16	TRBV11-3	NA	NA	CASSLEGFTTYNEQFF	TGTGCCAGCAGCTTAGAAGGGTTCACAACCTACAATGAGCAGTTCTTC
TRBJ1-2	10	TRBV28	NA	NA	CAAGDYGYTF	TGTGCGGCCGGCGACTATGGCTACACCTTC
TRBJ1-2	16	TRBV6-5	NA	once	CASSSPFRVPIDGYTF	TGTGCCAGCAGTTCACCATTCCGGGTCCCCATCGATGGCTACACCTTC
TRBJ2-7	15	TRBV19	TRBD1	NA	CASSIATGGYYEQYF	TGTGCCAGTAGTATTGCTACAGGGGGCTATTACGAGCAGTACTTC
TRBJ1-2	15	TRBV11-2	NA	NA	CASRLRTSADYGYTF	TGTGCCAGCAGACTACGGACAAGCGCCGACTATGGCTACACCTTC
TRBJ2-1	15	TRBV6-5	TRBD2	NA	CASSYSGLAGDEQFF	TGTGCCAGCAGTTACTCCGGCCTAGCGGGAGATGAGCAGTTCTTC
TRBJ1-2	15	TRBV27	NA	NA	CASSLSPTGTGGYTF	TGTGCCAGCAGTTTAAGCCCGACAGGTACGGGTGGCTACACCTTC
TRBJ2-1	16	TRBV5-1	TRBD1	NA	CASSPGEGASYNEQFF	TGCGCCAGCAGCCCCGGAGAGGGGGCATCCTACAATGAGCAGTTCTTC
TRBJ1-2	13	TRBV5-4	NA	NA	CASSGTGRDGYTF	TGTGCCAGCAGCGGAACAGGGAGGGATGGCTACACCTTC
TRBJ2-1	15	TRBV10-2	TRBD1	NA	CASTPGTGGYNEQFF	TGCGCCAGCACCCCCGGGACAGGAGGATACAATGAGCAGTTCTTC
TRBJ2-1	16	TRBV5-6	TRBD1	NA	CASSLSTGGRYNEQFF	TGTGCCAGCAGCTTATCCACAGGGGGGAGATACAATGAGCAGTTCTTC
TRBJ2-7	14	TRBV5-1	NA	NA	CASSLDQGTYEQYF	TGCGCCAGCAGCTTGGATCAGGGTACCTACGAGCAGTACTTC
TRBJ1-5	17	TRBV19	TRBD1	once	CASSIMTGGHSNQPQHF	TGTGCCAGTAGTATAATGACAGGGGGCCATAGCAATCAGCCCCAGCATTTT
TRBJ2-1	12	TRBV7-9	NA	NA	CASSLIAAEQFF	TGTGCCAGCAGCTTGATAGCGGCTGAGCAGTTCTTC
TRBJ2-1	17	TRBV4-3	TRBD2	NA	CASSQAGPSGLMGEQFF	TGCGCCAGCAGCCAAGCCGGGCCTAGCGGTTTGATGGGAGAGCAGTTCTTC
TRBJ1-1	14	TRBV6-5	TRBD1	NA	CASSYSWTGEEAFF	TGTGCCAGCAGTTACTCTTGGACAGGGGAGGAAGCTTTCTTT
TRBJ1-5	13	TRBV27	NA	NA	CASSFTENQPQHF	TGTGCCAGCAGTTTCACAGAGAATCAGCCCCAGCATTTT
TRBJ2-4	15	TRBV27	NA	NA	CASSPHTGFRDIQYF	TGTGCCAGCAGTCCCCATACAGGGTTTCGCGACATTCAGTACTTC
TRBJ2-7	11	TRBV27	TRBD1	NA	CASLDRGEQYF	TGTGCCAGTTTGGACAGGGGCGAGCAGTACTTC
TRBJ2-1	14	TRBV19	TRBD1	NA	CASRTPGQNNEQFF	TGTGCCAGTAGGACCCCGGGACAGAACAATGAGCAGTTCTTC
TRBJ1-2	15	TRBV7-9	TRBD1	NA	CASSLGTGTNYGYTF	TGTGCCAGCAGCTTAGGGACAGGGACCAACTATGGCTACACCTTC
TRBJ2-7	13	TRBV30	NA	once	CAWRRDTPYEQYF	TGTGCCTGGAGAAGGGACACCCCCTACGAGCAGTACTTC
TRBJ1-5	14	TRBV27	TRBD1	NA	CASSMQGEGQPQHF	TGTGCCAGCAGTATGCAGGGGGAGGGCCAGCCCCAGCATTTT
TRBJ1-6	14	TRBV9	TRBD1	NA	CASSGGQGGSPLHF	TGTGCCAGCAGCGGCGGGCAGGGGGGTTCACCCCTCCACTTT
TRBJ2-7	11	TRBV5-4	NA	NA	CASSFLGEQYF	TGTGCCAGCAGCTTCTTAGGCGAGCAGTACTTC
TRBJ2-7	13	TRBV6-5	NA	NA	CASSYSEGLEQYF	TGTGCCAGCAGTTACTCGGAGGGGCTTGAGCAGTACTTC
TRBJ2-7	14	TRBV5-1	TRBD2	NA	CASGWTSGPYEQYF	TGCGCCAGCGGATGGACTAGCGGACCCTACGAGCAGTACTTC
TRBJ2-5	16	TRBV9	TRBD2	once	CASSVGTSGGQETQYF	TGTGCCAGCAGCGTAGGGACTAGCGGGGGCCAAGAGACCCAGTACTTC
TRBJ2-1	15	TRBV28	NA	NA	CASSLTLSSYNEQFF	TGTGCCAGCAGTTTAACCTTAAGCTCCTACAATGAGCAGTTCTTC
TRBJ2-3	17	TRBV29-1	TRBD2	NA	CSVEGWGLAGYTDTQYF	TGCAGCGTTGAAGGGTGGGGACTAGCGGGCTACACAGATACGCAGTATTTT
TRBJ1-2	13	TRBV5-5	NA	NA	CASSPGLGGGYTF	TGTGCCAGCAGCCCGGGACTAGGGGGTGGCTACACCTTC
TRBJ2-1	15	TRBV6-4	NA	NA	CASSDDLYGHNEQFF	TGTGCCAGCAGTGACGACCTGTACGGTCACAATGAGCAGTTCTTC
TRBJ2-2	14	TRBV6-6	NA	NA	CASSPSFDTGELFF	TGTGCCAGCAGTCCGTCATTTGATACCGGGGAGCTGTTTTTT
TRBJ2-1	14	TRBV28	NA	NA	CASSFGGPYNEQFF	TGTGCCAGCAGTTTCGGCGGCCCCTACAATGAGCAGTTCTTC
TRBJ2-1	15	TRBV27	NA	NA	CASSPGGTSYNEQFF	TGTGCCAGCAGTCCCGGGGGAACCTCCTACAATGAGCAGTTCTTC
TRBJ2-7	14	TRBV6-5	NA	NA	CATSAGPASYEQYF	TGTGCCACCTCCGCGGGGCCAGCCTCCTACGAGCAGTACTTC
TRBJ2-7	13	TRBV5-6	NA	NA	CASSLFSLVEQYF	TGTGCCAGCAGCTTGTTCTCCTTAGTCGAGCAGTACTTC
TRBJ1-1	13	TRBV6-1	NA	NA	CASSPGLDTEAFF	TGTGCCAGCAGCCCAGGGCTTGACACTGAAGCTTTCTTT
TRBJ2-7	14	TRBV5-6	TRBD1	NA	CASSLATGLYEQYF	TGTGCCAGCAGCTTAGCGACAGGGCTATACGAGCAGTACTTC
TRBJ2-1	15	TRBV5-4	NA	NA	CASSLDRSSYNEQFF	TGTGCCAGCAGCTTGGACAGGAGCTCCTACAATGAGCAGTTCTTC
TRBJ2-1	15	TRBV2	NA	NA	CASSAWGGGENEQFF	TGTGCCAGCAGTGCCTGGGGGGGCGGTGAAAATGAGCAGTTCTTC
TRBJ1-5	13	TRBV6-1	NA	NA	CASSETSDQPQHF	TGTGCCAGCAGTGAAACGAGCGATCAGCCCCAGCATTTT
TRBJ2-5	14	TRBV5-6	NA	NA	CASSSLTSFETQYF	TGTGCCAGCAGCTCCCTGACTAGTTTTGAGACCCAGTACTTC
TRBJ1-4	14	TRBV27	TRBD1	NA	CASTSGTGGEKLFF	TGTGCCAGCACCTCCGGGACAGGGGGCGAAAAACTGTTTTTT
TRBJ1-2	15	TRBV6-5	NA	NA	CASSSPGTGTYGYTF	TGTGCCAGCAGTTCACCGGGGACGGGGACCTATGGCTACACCTTC
TRBJ1-2	16	TRBV13	NA	NA	CASSLGLGDLLHGYTF	TGTGCCAGCAGCTTAGGTCTCGGGGATTTACTACATGGCTACACCTTC
TRBJ2-2	15	TRBV27	TRBD2	once	CASSFLAGKAGELFF	TGTGCCAGCAGTTTTCTAGCGGGTAAAGCCGGGGAGCTGTTTTTT